The clone carrying this TCR beta chain was counted between two and nine times. TCRbeta library preparation incorporated unique molecular identifiers. MiXCR, applied by TCRdb to the PCR reads, yields one record per CDR3 protein. The data contain hundreds of thousands of distinct CDR3 sequences, roughly 15% of them seen just once; the ten biggest clones take up 1.1%. The sample is drawn from a study of T-cell reconstitution after alpha-beta-depleted transplantation in children. This clonotype originated in a human donor who donated a stem cell graft to a child with acute myeloid leukemia. The sample in question was PBMCs from the stem cell graft donor, obtained from the stem cell graft.

This chain's CDR3 is CSARDGRGSTDTQYF. CDR3 sequence (DNA): TGCAGTGCTAGAGATGGACGGGGGAGCACAGATACGCAGTATTTT. The J gene is TRBJ2-3, the V gene TRBV20-1; tentative D call: TRBD2 (6 bases). Germline-derived CDR1 and CDR2 are DFQATT and SNEGSKA (reference sequence). Trimming left V 0 bases short and J 0 bases short, with 10 bases between. The CDR3 contains 15 residues.